Following are 17 T cell receptor beta chains from one sample sequenced in a study of metastatic and nonmetastatic thyroid tumors. Thyroid surgery took place with no prior treatment in any patient. TCRdb recomputed clones from the PCR reads via MiXCR. The table has almost 25,000 clones, over 10% seen once. The sequencing input was blood. These receptors were taken from a female donor with papillary thyroid cancer or a benign thyroid nodule (not recorded which). Some clones in this sample may be carry-over from other donors' samples.

Ten or more counts support this clone. The rearrangement uses TRBV7-2 and TRBJ1-1; tentatively, D is TRBD1 (5 bases). Trimming took off 5 bases at V and 3 bases at J, with 16 bases between the two ends. This CDR3 region has 15 residues. The germline CDR1 and CDR2 sequences are SGHTA and FQGNSA. The DNA for the CDR3 is TGTGCCAGCAGCCCGAGGACACTCTGGGACACTGAAGCTTTCTTT. Translated: CASSPRTLWDTEAFF.

This clone was seen many times. This chain uses TRBV3-1 with TRBJ2-5; the D gene is possibly TRBD2 (6 bases). This CDR3 region has 15 residues. CDR1 is LGHDT, CDR2 YNNKEL, per germline (reference sequence). V was clipped by 1 base and J by 4 bases, with 13 bases between them. The DNA for the CDR3 is TGTGCCAGCAGCCAAGGCAGGGACTTCGGAGAGACCCAGTACTTC. It encodes CASSQGRDFGETQYF.

This clone came up many times. This same CDR3 is encoded by further DNA sequences in the sample. V gene TRBV10-3 combines with J gene TRBJ1-5; D might be TRBD1 (6 bases). V was clipped by 6 bases and J by 3 bases, with 18 bases between them. CDR3 length: 16 amino acids. Germline CDR1 is ENHRY and CDR2 is SYGVKD. The CDR3 nucleotides read TGTGCCATCAGCGATGACAGGTTGGGTTTCAATCAGCCCCAGCATTTT. This sequence encodes CAISDDRLGFNQPQHF.

This clone was seen at least ten times. The chain has TRBV20-1 and TRBJ1-5; TRBD1 is a possible D gene (6 bases). This CDR3 has 17 residues. The ends were cut back, 0 bases at V and 3 bases at J, with 18 bases in the middle. Germline V gene sequence: CDR1 DFQATT, CDR2 SNEGSKA (reference sequence). CDR3 DNA: TGCAGTGCTAGAGATCCCGGTCTGGGGGGGCCCAATCAGCCCCAGCATTTT. Amino acid sequence: CSARDPGLGGPNQPQHF.

This clone was found many times. This sequence joins TRBV11-2 and TRBJ1-5; D gene unclear. CDR3 size: 13 residues. Germline V gives CDR1 SGHAT, CDR2 FQNNGV. Trimming removed 4 bases at V and 4 bases at J, with 8 bases between. CDR3 coding DNA: TGTGCCAGCAGCTCGACTCGGAATCAGCCCCAGCATTTT. It is translated as CASSSTRNQPQHF.

This clone has a count of ten or more. DNA of the CDR3: TGCAGCGTACCCACAGGGGGCCCTCGGTACGAGCAGTACTTC. It encodes CSVPTGGPRYEQYF. The J gene is TRBJ2-7, the V gene TRBV29-1; 9 nucleotides line up with TRBD1. This CDR3 is 14 amino acids long. Per germline, CDR1 SQVTM and CDR2 ANQGSEA. The V and J ends lost 6 bases and 4 bases, in that order; junction bases with no gene match: 10.

This clone has more than one count but fewer than ten. The chain joins TRBV25-1 to TRBJ1-4; perhaps TRBD1 as D (6 bases). V lost 3 bases and J 8 bases, leaving 13 bases between the germline ends. The CDR3 is 14 residues long. Germline values: CDR1 MGHDK, CDR2 SYGVNS. The CDR3, as DNA: TGTGCCAGCAGTGACAACAGGGTCGGGGAAAAACTGTTTTTT. This codes for CASSDNRVGEKLFF. Filled out from reference TRBV25-1 and TRBJ1-4, the complete variable domain reads EADIYQTPRYLVIGTGKKITLECSQTMGHDKMYWYQQDPGMELHLIHYSYGVNSTEKGDLSSESTVSRIRTEHFPLTLESARPSHTSQYLCASSDNRVGEKLFFGSGTQLSVL.

The gene calls are TRBV5-6 and TRBJ1-3; 7 bases are shared with TRBD1. CDR1 and CDR2 (germline): SGHDT, YYEEEE. V lost 3 bases to trimming and J lost 4 bases; unmatched junction nucleotides: 10. The CDR3 covers 16 residues. As DNA, the CDR3 is TGTGCCAGCAGCTCGTCCCGGGACAGTGAGGGAAACACCATATATTTT. Translated: CASSSSRDSEGNTIYF.

This sequence joins TRBV9 and TRBJ2-1, with 13 nucleotides matching TRBD2. The ends lost 4 bases at V and 8 bases at J; junction bases unmatched: 9. CDR1 is SGDLS and CDR2 is YYNGEE in the germline V gene. The CDR3 is made up of 16 amino acids. The DNA for the CDR3 is TGTGCCAGCAGCCATACACTAGCGGGAGGGCCCGATGAGCAGTTCTTC. Protein product: CASSHTLAGGPDEQFF.

This clone has just a few counts. At the DNA level, this CDR3 is encoded by other sequences in the same sample as well. This chain links TRBV7-9 with TRBJ1-2; D is ambiguous. CDR1 is SEHNR, CDR2 FQNEAQ, per germline (reference sequence). The CDR3 totals 13 residues. The V and J ends lost 1 base and 6 bases respectively, with 9 bases between them. CDR3 amino acids: CASSLGVGDGYTF. The CDR3 bases are TGTGCCAGCAGCTTAGGTGTTGGGGATGGCTACACCTTC.

In this sample, this clone turned up many times. The gene calls are TRBV9 and TRBJ2-1, with a weak D call TRBD2 (6 bases). This CDR3 has 16 amino acids. The germline CDR1 and CDR2 sequences are SGDLS and YYNGEE. The germline V and J ends were trimmed by 0 bases and 2 bases, with 12 bases remaining between them. CDR3 coding DNA: TGTGCCAGCAGCGTAGAAGGGGAGGACACCTACAATGAGCAGTTCTTC. This encodes CASSVEGEDTYNEQFF.

This clone was counted a few times. V is TRBV19 and J is TRBJ2-7; D unresolved. The CDR3 totals 14 residues. CDR1 and CDR2 (germline): LNHDA, SQIVND (reference sequence). V lost 5 bases to trimming and J lost 3 bases, with 14 bases between them. CDR3 loop: CASSFGLSYYEQYF. CDR3 sequence (DNA): TGTGCCAGTAGTTTCGGCCTCAGCTACTACGAGCAGTACTTC.

Many counts were recorded for this clone. The chain has TRBV10-2 and TRBJ2-3; 14 bases are shared with TRBD2. Germline lookup yields CDR1 WSHSY and CDR2 SAAADI. The CDR3 spans 18 residues. Trimming removed 11 bases from V and 3 bases from J; junction bases left unmatched: 16. The DNA of the CDR3 is TGCGCCGGAGGGACTAGCGGGAGATTTGGGGTTGGGACAGATACGCAGTATTTT. It codes for CAGGTSGRFGVGTDTQYF.

This clone was detected many times. The chain uses TRBV19 and TRBJ1-3; D gene unclear. Germline V gives CDR1 LNHDA, CDR2 SQIVND (reference sequence). The CDR3 is 14 amino acids. The germline V and J ends were trimmed by 3 bases and 4 bases, with 10 bases remaining between them. The CDR3 DNA sequence: TGTGCCAGTAGTATGTGGGGTAGCGGAAACACCATATATTTT. Its protein is CASSMWGSGNTIYF.

This clone was counted many times. The gene calls are TRBV5-1 and TRBJ2-4; the D gene could be TRBD1 or TRBD2 (5 bases each). The V end lost 4 bases, the J end lost 0 bases, and 8 bases lay between the germline ends. In germline, CDR1 is SGHRS, CDR2 YFSETQ. The CDR3 loop spans 14 amino acids. The CDR3 DNA reads as TGCGCCAGCAGCGGGGACGTAGCCAAAAACATTCAGTACTTC. It translates to CASSGDVAKNIQYF.

The genes are TRBV7-2 and TRBJ1-4; possibly TRBD1 for D (5 bases). Trimming removed 1 base from V and 2 bases from J, with 14 bases in between. This CDR3 comprises 17 residues. Germline values: CDR1 SGHTA, CDR2 FQGNSA. CDR3 nucleotides: TGTGCCAGCAGCTTAGGTGGGGGGGTCGGGACTAATGAAAAACTGTTTTTT. Residues: CASSLGGGVGTNEKLFF.

This clone came up many times. CDR3: CASRPPGQHNQPQHF. The CDR3, as DNA: TGTGCCAGCAGACCACCGGGACAGCATAATCAGCCCCAGCATTTT. The chain links TRBV2 to TRBJ1-5; 7 bases line up with TRBD1. Trimming cost V 6 bases and J 4 bases; bases outside gene matches: 9. Germline CDR1 SNHLY, CDR2 FYNNEI. CDR3 length: 15 residues.